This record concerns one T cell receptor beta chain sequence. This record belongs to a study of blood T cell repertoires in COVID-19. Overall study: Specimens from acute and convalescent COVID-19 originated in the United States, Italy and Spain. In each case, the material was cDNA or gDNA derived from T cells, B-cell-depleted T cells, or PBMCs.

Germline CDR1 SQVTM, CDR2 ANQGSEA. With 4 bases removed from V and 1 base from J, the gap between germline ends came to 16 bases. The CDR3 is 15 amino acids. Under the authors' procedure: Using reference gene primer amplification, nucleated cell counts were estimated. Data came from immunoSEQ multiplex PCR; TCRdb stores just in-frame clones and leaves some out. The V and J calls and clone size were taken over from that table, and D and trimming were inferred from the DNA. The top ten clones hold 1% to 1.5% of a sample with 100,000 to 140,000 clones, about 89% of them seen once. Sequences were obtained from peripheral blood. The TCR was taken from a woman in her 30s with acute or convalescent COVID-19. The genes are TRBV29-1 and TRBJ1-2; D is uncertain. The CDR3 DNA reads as TGCAGCGTTGTGCTTCTCGGGTCCCTTAACTATGGCTACACCTTC. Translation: CSVVLLGSLNYGYTF.